This T cell receptor beta chain was sequenced during a study of blood T cells in healthy people across ages. The V gene's germline CDR1 is ENHRY and CDR2 SYGVKD. V lost 4 bases, J lost 0 bases, and 7 bases stayed unmatched. The CDR3 is 17 residues long. Then a second PCR, running roughly 7 to 11 cycles, was carried out with a sample-barcoded 5' primer and a J-beta primer mix. Via MiXCR, TCRdb re-called the 5' RACE reads, giving one row per CDR3 protein. The repertoire holds about 1,400,000 distinct CDR3 sequences, with approximately 59% as singletons. The sequencing input was blood. The clonotype originates from a man younger than 30 in good health. V usage is TRBV10-3 and J usage is TRBJ1-5; TRBD1 matches 9 bases. The chain's CDR3 is CAISATGGLSSNQPQHF. CDR3 bases: TGTGCCATCAGTGCGACAGGGGGTCTCTCTAGCAATCAGCCCCAGCATTTT.